The clone carrying this T cell receptor (beta chain) has only a few counts. These data are taken from a study of blood T cells in healthy people across ages. Together with a sample-barcoded 5' primer, a J-beta primer mix was included in a second PCR lasting about 7 to 11 cycles. Using its own MiXCR run on the 5' RACE reads, TCRdb lists one record per CDR3 protein. The data show approximately 600,000 distinct CDR3 sequences, about 54% seen once. The CDR3 is 13 amino acids. Germline assignment: CDR1 LGHDT and CDR2 YNNKEL (reference sequence). V dropped 6 bases and J dropped 2 bases, with 11 bases sitting between them.

The chain carries TRBV3-1 and TRBJ2-7; no clear D gene. The clonotype originates from a man in his 60s in good health. The specimen sequenced was blood. The CDR3 loop is CASSRTETYEQYF. CDR3 coding DNA: TGTGCCAGCAGTCGGACGGAAACCTACGAGCAGTACTTC.